The next 11 T cell receptor beta chains were all read from a single sample in a study of blood T cells in healthy people across ages. Using a J-beta primer mix together with a sample-barcoded 5' primer, a second PCR was run for about 6 to 11 cycles. MiXCR, run by TCRdb on the 5' RACE reads, gives a single entry per CDR3 protein. The repertoire includes roughly 860,000 distinct CDR3 sequences, approximately 65% of them detected once, and about 27% sits in the top ten. Sequenced sample: blood. The receptors stem from a man aged 30 to 39 in good health.

Remarks on this clonotype: A single base separates this from a much larger clone, so it may be a read error. This chain connects TRBV9 to TRBJ2-7; D gene ambiguous. Trimming took 1 base from V and 5 from J, leaving 10 bases between them. CDR3 length equals 13 residues. Germline V gene lookup returns CDR1 SGDLS and CDR2 YYNGEE. Written as DNA, the CDR3 is TGTGCCAGCAGCGTAAGCTTCGTCGACGAGCAGTACTTC. Residues: CASSVSFVDEQYF.

The CDR3 DNA reads as TGTGCCAGCAGCTTAGGGGACAGGGGTTTGAGATCCTACAATGAGCAGTTCTTC. It encodes CASSLGDRGLRSYNEQFF. The V call is TRBV11-2, the J call TRBJ2-1, with 10 bases matching TRBD1. This CDR3 contains 18 residues. The V gene end was trimmed by 1 base and the J gene end by 1 base; junction bases not matched to a gene: 7. The V gene's germline CDR1 is SGHAT and CDR2 FQNNGV.

This clonotype has more than one count but fewer than ten. This chain joins TRBV20-1 and TRBJ1-2, with D possibly being TRBD1 (6 bases). This CDR3 has 15 residues. Germline CDR1 reads DFQATT; CDR2 reads SNEGSKA (reference sequence). Trimming pared 3 bases from V and 13 bases from J, leaving 27 bases between. CDR3 sequence: CSASPPRAGQQRRTF. DNA of the CDR3: TGCAGTGCTAGTCCCCCCAGAGCGGGACAACAACGCCGCACCTTC.

The chain combines TRBV20-1 with TRBJ1-6, with D hard to call. V lost 2 bases and J 5 bases, leaving 4 bases between the germline ends. Germline V gene data show CDR1 as DFQATT and CDR2 as SNEGSKA (reference sequence). The CDR3 extends over 12 amino acids. CDR3 protein: CSARINNSPLHF. The CDR3 DNA is TGCAGTGCTAGAATTAATAATTCACCCCTCCACTTT.

The V and J genes are TRBV7-3 and TRBJ2-3, with TRBD2 matching 7 bases. CDR1 SGHTA and CDR2 FQGTGA come from the germline V gene. This CDR3 has 15 amino acids. Germline trimming cut 5 bases from V and 8 bases from J; bases unmatched to any gene: 13. CDR3 loop: CASSPDHGRGRTQYF. The CDR3 nucleotides read TGTGCCAGCAGCCCGGACCATGGGAGGGGACGTACGCAGTATTTT.

This chain links TRBV12-3 or TRBV12-4 with TRBJ2-1; D is uncertain. This CDR3 comprises 15 residues. V was shortened by 0 bases and J by 8 bases, with 14 bases between the two germline ends. The DNA for the CDR3 is TGTGCCAGCAGTTTAGCGCGGTTAGGGATCGATGAGCAGTTCTTC. Its translation is CASSLARLGIDEQFF.

For this clonotype: Germline is not matched at one junction end, which may reflect a read error. The chain combines TRBV7-2 with TRBJ1-5; no clear D. The CDR3 sequence is 13 residues long. Looked up from germline, CDR1 is SGHTA and CDR2 is FQGNSA. The CDR3 sequence is CASSWEGGQPRHF. CDR3 bases: TGTGCCAGCAGCTGGGAGGGAGGCCAGCCCCGGCATTTT. Drawing the rest from reference TRBV7-2 and TRBJ1-5, the complete variable domain is GAGVSQSPSNKVTEKGKDVELRCDPISGHTALYWYRQSLGQGLEFLIYFQGNSAPDKSGLPSDRFSAERTGGSVSTLTIQRTQQEDSAVYLCASSWEGGQPRHFGDGTRLSIL.

This sequence joins TRBV20-1 and TRBJ2-3; TRBD2 agrees at 9 bases. Trimming cost V 4 bases and J 0 bases; bases outside gene matches: 5. The germline gives CDR1 DFQATT, CDR2 SNEGSKA (reference sequence). The length of the CDR3 is 15 residues. The CDR3 sequence: CSATRGGGSTDTQYF. Written as DNA, the CDR3 is TGCAGTGCTACGCGGGGGGGCGGAAGCACAGATACGCAGTATTTT.

The chain links TRBV20-1 to TRBJ2-7, with unresolved D. The CDR3 has 13 amino acids. With 2 bases removed from V and 3 bases from J, the gap between germline ends came to 11 bases. CDR1 is DFQATT and CDR2 is SNEGSKA in the germline V gene (reference sequence). CDR3 coding DNA: TGCAGTGCTAGACCGGCGCAGCACTACGAGCAGTACTTC. Translating it yields CSARPAQHYEQYF.

The genes are TRBV20-1 and TRBJ2-1; the match to TRBD1 covers 7 bases. V shed 3 bases and J 10 bases; nucleotides not matched to a gene: 9. The CDR3 has 13 amino acids. Germline CDR1 reads DFQATT; CDR2 reads SNEGSKA (reference sequence). CDR3 protein: CSASPDRAKEQFF. CDR3 bases: TGCAGTGCTAGCCCAGACAGGGCCAAGGAGCAGTTCTTC.

V gene TRBV6-4 combines with J gene TRBJ2-1; 9 nucleotides agree with TRBD2. The CDR3 length is 16 residues. Trimming cost V 0 bases and J 3 bases; bases outside gene matches: 3. Per the germline V gene, CDR1 is MRHNA and CDR2 is SNTAGT. The CDR3 region has the DNA TGTGCCAGCAGTGACTCGATTAGCGGGGGCTACAATGAGCAGTTCTTC. Protein: CASSDSISGGYNEQFF.